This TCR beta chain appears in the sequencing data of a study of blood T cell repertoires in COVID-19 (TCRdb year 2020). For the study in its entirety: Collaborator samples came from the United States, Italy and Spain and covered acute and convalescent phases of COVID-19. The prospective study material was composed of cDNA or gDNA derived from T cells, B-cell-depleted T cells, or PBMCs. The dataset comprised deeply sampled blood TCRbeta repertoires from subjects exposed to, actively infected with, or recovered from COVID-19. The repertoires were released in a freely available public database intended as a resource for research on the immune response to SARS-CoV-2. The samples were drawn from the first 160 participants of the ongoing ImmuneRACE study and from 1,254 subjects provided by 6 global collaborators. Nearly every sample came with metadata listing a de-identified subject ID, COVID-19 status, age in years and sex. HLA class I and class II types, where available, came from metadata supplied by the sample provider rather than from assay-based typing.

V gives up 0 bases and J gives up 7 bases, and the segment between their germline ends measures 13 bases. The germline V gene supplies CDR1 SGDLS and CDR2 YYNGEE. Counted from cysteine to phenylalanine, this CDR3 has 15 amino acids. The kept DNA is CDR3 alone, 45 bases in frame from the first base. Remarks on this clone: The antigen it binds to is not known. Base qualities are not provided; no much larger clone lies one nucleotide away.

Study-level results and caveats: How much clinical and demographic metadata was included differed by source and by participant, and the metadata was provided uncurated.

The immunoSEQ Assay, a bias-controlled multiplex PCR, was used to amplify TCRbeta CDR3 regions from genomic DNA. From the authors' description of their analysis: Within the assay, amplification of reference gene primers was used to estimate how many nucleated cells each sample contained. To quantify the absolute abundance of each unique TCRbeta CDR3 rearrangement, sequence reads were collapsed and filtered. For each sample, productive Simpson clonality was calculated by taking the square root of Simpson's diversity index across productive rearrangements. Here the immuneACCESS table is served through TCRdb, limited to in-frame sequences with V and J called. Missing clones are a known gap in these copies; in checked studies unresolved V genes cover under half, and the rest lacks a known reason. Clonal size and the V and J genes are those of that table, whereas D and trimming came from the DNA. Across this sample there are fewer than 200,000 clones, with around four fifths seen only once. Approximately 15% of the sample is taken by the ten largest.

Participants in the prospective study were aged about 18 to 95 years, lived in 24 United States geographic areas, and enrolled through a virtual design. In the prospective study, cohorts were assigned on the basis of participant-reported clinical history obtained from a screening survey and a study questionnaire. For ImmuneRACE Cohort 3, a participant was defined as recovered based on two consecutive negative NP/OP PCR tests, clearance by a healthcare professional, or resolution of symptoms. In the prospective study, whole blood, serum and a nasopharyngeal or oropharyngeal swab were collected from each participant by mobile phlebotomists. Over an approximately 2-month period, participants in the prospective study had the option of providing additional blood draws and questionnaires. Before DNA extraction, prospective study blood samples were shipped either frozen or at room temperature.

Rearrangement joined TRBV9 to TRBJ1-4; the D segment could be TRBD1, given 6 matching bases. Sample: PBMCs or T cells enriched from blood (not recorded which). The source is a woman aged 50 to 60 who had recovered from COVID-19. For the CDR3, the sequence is CASSVGRGGSEKLFF. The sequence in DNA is TGTGCCAGCAGCGTAGGAAGGGGGGGAAGTGAAAAACTGTTTTTT.